These 21 T cell receptor beta chains share one sample of origin, sequenced in a study of T-cell reconstitution after alpha-beta-depleted transplantation in children. The authors prepared the TCRbeta library with unique molecular identifiers. MiXCR was run by TCRdb on the PCR reads, yielding one entry per CDR3 protein. The table records 700,000 to 850,000 distinct CDR3 sequences, roughly 16% of them present only once. Sequencing used PBMCs, mostly from graft donor cells, obtained 360 days after TCRalphabeta/CD19-depleted stem cell transplant. The receptors originated from a male patient between 10 and 17 years old who had a stem cell transplant for acute lymphoblastic leukemia, so the T cells may come from the graft donor.

This clonotype was picked up a small number of times. This chain links TRBV20-1 with TRBJ1-5; 8 bases map to TRBD1. Germline V gene data show CDR1 as DFQATT and CDR2 as SNEGSKA (reference sequence). There are 14 residues in the CDR3. After removal of 3 bases from V and 3 bases from J, the junction contained 4 bases not matched to a gene. The CDR3 protein is CSASRQGPNQPQHF. DNA for the CDR3: TGCAGTGCTAGTAGACAGGGGCCCAATCAGCCCCAGCATTTT.

This clonotype showed up just a few times. In DNA, the CDR3 is TGCGCCAGCACCAAAACAGGGGGGCTAACTTGGGAGCAGTACTTC. This sequence encodes CASTKTGGLTWEQYF. The chain couples TRBV5-1 to TRBJ2-7; 8 positions agree with TRBD1. CDR1 and CDR2 from the germline V gene are SGHRS and YFSETQ. CDR3 size: 15 residues. After removal of 6 bases from V and 7 bases from J, the junction contained 15 bases not matched to a gene. The entire variable domain, with the rest obtained from reference TRBV5-1 and TRBJ2-7, is as follows: KAGVTQTPRYLIKTRGQQVTLSCSPISGHRSVSWYQQTPGQGLQFLFEYFSETQRNKGNFPGRFSGRQFSNSRSEMNVSTLELGDSALYLCASTKTGGLTWEQYFGPGTRLTVT.

This clonotype was detected a few times. The rearrangement uses TRBV18 and TRBJ2-7; TRBD2 might be the D (6 bases). Germline-derived CDR1 and CDR2 are KGHSH and LQKENI. This CDR3 spans 14 amino acids. Trimming removed 3 bases from V and 2 bases from J, with 11 bases in between. The CDR3 bases are TGTGCCAGCTCACCCTGGGACTCAGCCTACGAGCAGTACTTC. The encoded protein is CASSPWDSAYEQYF.

This chain connects TRBV6-1 to TRBJ2-3, with unresolved D. This CDR3 spans 13 amino acids. Trimming stripped 6 bases from V and 4 bases from J, with 11 bases between. Germline values: CDR1 MNHNS, CDR2 SASEGT. The CDR3 DNA is TGTGCCAGCAGCCCGTATCCCCCAGATACGCAGTATTTT. Translated: CASSPYPPDTQYF.

The gene calls are TRBV13 and TRBJ2-1; D is uncertain. V shed 1 base and J shed 9 bases, with 7 bases lying between them. The CDR3 is 12 amino acids. Germline loops: CDR1 PRHDT, CDR2 FYEKMQ (reference sequence). The CDR3 nucleotides are TGTGCCAGCAGCTTAGACACTATTGAGCAGTTCTTC. Translation: CASSLDTIEQFF. Combining the CDR3 with reference TRBV13 and TRBJ2-1 gives the whole variable domain AAGVIQSPRHLIKEKRETATLKCYPIPRHDTVYWYQQGPGQDPQFLISFYEKMQSDKGSIPDRFSAQQFSDYHSELNMSSLELGDSALYFCASSLDTIEQFFGPGTRLTVL.

The genes are TRBV11-2 and TRBJ2-7, with 9 bases matching TRBD2. CDR3 length equals 15 residues. The V gene's germline CDR1 is SGHAT and CDR2 FQNNGV. The ends lost 5 bases at V and 3 bases at J; junction bases unmatched: 8. The chain's CDR3 is CASSELAGRYYEQYF. CDR3 DNA: TGTGCCAGCAGCGAACTAGCGGGTCGTTACTACGAGCAGTACTTC.

This clonotype was seen repeatedly, ten times or more. The chain combines TRBV7-6 with TRBJ2-1; 9 bases agree with TRBD1. CDR3 length equals 12 residues. Trimming took 8 bases from V and 7 from J; bases not matched to a gene: 3. Looked up from germline, CDR1 is SGHVS and CDR2 is FNYEAQ. CDR3: CASGQGRNEQFF. CDR3 sequence (DNA): TGTGCCAGCGGACAGGGGAGGAATGAGCAGTTCTTC.

This clonotype was recorded a few times. The chain carries TRBV27 and TRBJ2-7; D uncertain. The CDR3 is made up of 16 amino acids. CDR1 and CDR2 from the germline V gene are MNHEY and SMNVEV (reference sequence). V shed 2 bases and J shed 8 bases, with 22 bases lying between them. The CDR3 region has the DNA TGTGCCAGCAGTTTACCGAGCTCGGTTGGTCCAAGCCAGCAGTACTTC. Its protein is CASSLPSSVGPSQQYF.

This clonotype occurred a few times. V gene TRBV20-1 combines with J gene TRBJ2-1; 9 bases align to TRBD2. Per germline, CDR1 DFQATT and CDR2 SNEGSKA (reference sequence). The CDR3 has 18 residues. Germline trimming cut 0 bases from V and 3 bases from J; bases unmatched to any gene: 12. This CDR3 reads CSARDRAGGKKFYNEQFF. In DNA form, the CDR3 reads TGCAGTGCTAGAGATCGGGCGGGAGGGAAAAAGTTCTACAATGAGCAGTTCTTC.

This clonotype occurred a few times. The chain recombines TRBV5-1 with TRBJ1-2; D call uncertain. CDR1 is SGHRS and CDR2 is YFSETQ in the germline V gene. CDR3 length equals 12 residues. Between the trimmed V and J ends, which lost 1 base and 8 bases, there was a span of 9 bases. For the CDR3, the DNA is TGCGCCAGCAGCTTGCTGGCGGAAGGCTACACCTTC. This sequence encodes CASSLLAEGYTF.

A note on this clonotype: Because it lacks the conserved phenylalanine or tryptophan at the end, this CDR3 is likely a read error. The chain joins TRBV29-1 to TRBJ2-7; D may match TRBD1 or TRBD2 (5 bases each). The CDR3 contains 14 residues. V dropped 4 bases and J dropped 0 bases, with 13 bases sitting between them. From germline, CDR1 is SQVTM and CDR2 ANQGSEA. The CDR3 DNA reads as TGCAGCGTTGGGGGGAGTACTAGCTCCTACGAGCAGTACTGC. Translating gives CSVGGSTSSYEQYC.

This clonotype has a handful of counts. The V and J genes are TRBV11-2 and TRBJ2-1; 7 positions agree with TRBD2. Germline lookup yields CDR1 SGHAT and CDR2 FQNNGV. CDR3 length: 14 residues. V gave up 1 base and J gave up 9 bases; unmatched junction bases: 6. The CDR3 here is CASSLGEGLGEQFF. The DNA of the CDR3 is TGTGCCAGCAGCTTAGGGGAGGGATTGGGTGAGCAGTTCTTC.

The chain employs TRBV2 and TRBJ2-7; 14 nucleotides agree with TRBD2. J lost 3 bases, V lost 6 bases, and 16 bases had no gene match. The CDR3 length is 19 residues. CDR1 is SNHLY, CDR2 FYNNEI, per germline. The CDR3 protein is CASSTLTGTSGSGGYEQYF. The CDR3 DNA sequence: TGTGCCAGCAGCACCTTGACAGGGACTAGCGGGAGTGGGGGCTACGAGCAGTACTTC. Full variable domain (outside the CDR3, taken from reference TRBV2 and TRBJ2-7): EPEVTQTPSHQVTQMGQEVILRCVPISNHLYFYWYRQILGQKVEFLVSFYNNEISEKSEIFDDQFSVERPDGSNFTLKIRSTKLEDSAMYFCASSTLTGTSGSGGYEQYFGPGTRLTVT.

This clonotype was found a few times. The rearrangement uses TRBV18 and TRBJ2-7; TRBD1 matches at 7 bases. Germline trimming cut 2 bases from V and 2 bases from J; bases unmatched to any gene: 6. The CDR3 consists of 15 residues. Germline CDR1 KGHSH, CDR2 LQKENI. DNA for the CDR3: TGTGCCAGCTCACCATACGACAGGGACACCTACGAGCAGTACTTC. This codes for CASSPYDRDTYEQYF.

This clonotype has ten or more counts. The chain has TRBV12-3 or TRBV12-4 and TRBJ1-5; 10 nucleotides line up with TRBD1. This CDR3 region has 12 residues. V gave up 5 bases and J gave up 15 bases; unmatched junction bases: 7. The DNA of the CDR3 is TGTGCCAGCAGTACGACAGGGGGCGGCCCGCATTTT. It yields the protein CASSTTGGGPHF.

This clonotype was observed a few times. This rearrangement joins TRBV12-3 or TRBV12-4 to TRBJ2-7; 7 positions agree with TRBD2. V gave up 6 bases and J gave up 3 bases; unmatched junction bases: 17. CDR3 size: 17 residues. CDR3 protein: CASRPSLLSGPHYEQYF. CDR3 in DNA: TGTGCCAGCAGGCCCTCCTTGCTTAGCGGGCCTCACTACGAGCAGTACTTC.

The J gene is TRBJ2-5, the V gene TRBV29-1, with 8 bases fitting TRBD1. This CDR3 has 13 residues. Germline V CDR1 and CDR2: SQVTM, ANQGSEA. The V gene end was trimmed by 2 bases and the J gene end by 5 bases; junction bases not matched to a gene: 4. CDR3 in amino acids: CSVEFYRGETQYF. The CDR3 bases are TGCAGCGTTGAATTCTACAGGGGGGAGACCCAGTACTTC.

This clonotype has a handful of counts. The V and J genes are TRBV28 and TRBJ2-7, with TRBD1 as a possible D gene (6 bases). V shed 3 bases and J shed 7 bases, with 13 bases lying between them. Germline V gene data show CDR1 as MDHEN and CDR2 as SYDVKM. CDR3 length: 13 residues. This chain's CDR3 is CASSFTGPTEQYF. The CDR3 region has the DNA TGTGCCAGCAGTTTTACAGGGCCGACTGAGCAGTACTTC.

This clonotype turned up a few times. J is TRBJ1-2 and V is TRBV7-3; D unclear. CDR3 length: 14 residues. Between the trimmed V and J ends, which lost 3 bases and 3 bases, there was a span of 11 bases. Germline values: CDR1 SGHTA, CDR2 FQGTGA. CDR3 sequence: CASSFTEMDYGYTF. The DNA for the CDR3 is TGTGCCAGCAGCTTCACGGAGATGGACTATGGCTACACCTTC.

This clonotype came up many times. This sequence joins TRBV5-6 and TRBJ2-2; D is unclear. V was shortened by 4 bases and J by 4 bases, with 8 bases between the two germline ends. This CDR3 comprises 13 residues. Germline CDR1 and CDR2: SGHDT and YYEEEE. The CDR3 protein is CASSLRLTGELFF. The CDR3 bases are TGTGCCAGCAGCCTCCGTCTCACCGGGGAGCTGTTTTTT. Variable domain in full (rest from reference TRBV5-6 and TRBJ2-2): DAGVTQSPTHLIKTRGQQVTLRCSPKSGHDTVSWYQQALGQGPQFIFQYYEEEERQRGNFPDRFSGHQFPNYSSELNVNALLLGDSALYLCASSLRLTGELFFGEGSRLTVL.

The rearrangement joins TRBV10-3 to TRBJ2-3; 9 positions agree with TRBD1. The CDR3 consists of 18 residues. V shed 11 bases, J shed 0 bases, and the junction held 18 bases outside the gene matches. Germline loops: CDR1 ENHRY, CDR2 SYGVKD. The CDR3 DNA reads TGTGCCGTCTCTGACCGACAGGGGGGTTTAATTAGCACAGATACGCAGTATTTT. Its translation is CAVSDRQGGLISTDTQYF.